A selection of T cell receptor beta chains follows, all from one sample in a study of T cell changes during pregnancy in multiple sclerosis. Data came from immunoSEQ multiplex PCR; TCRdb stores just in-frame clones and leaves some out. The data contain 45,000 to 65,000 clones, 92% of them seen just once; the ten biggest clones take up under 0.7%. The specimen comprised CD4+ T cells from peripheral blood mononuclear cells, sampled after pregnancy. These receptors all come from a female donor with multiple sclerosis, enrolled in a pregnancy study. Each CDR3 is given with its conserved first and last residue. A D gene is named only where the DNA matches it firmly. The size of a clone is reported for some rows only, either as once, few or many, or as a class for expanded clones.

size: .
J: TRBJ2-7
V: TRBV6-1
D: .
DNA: TGTGCCAGCAGGGAGACAGCAACCTACGAGCAGTACTTC
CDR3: CASRETATYEQYF

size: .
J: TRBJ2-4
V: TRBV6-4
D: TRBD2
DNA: TGTGCCAGCAGTGACTCTCCGGGAGGCATTCAGTACTTC
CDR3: CASSDSPGGIQYF

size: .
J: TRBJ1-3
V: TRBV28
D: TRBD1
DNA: TGTGCCAGCAGCCTTGACAGGGTGGCTTTTGGAAACACCATATATTTT
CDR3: CASSLDRVAFGNTIYF

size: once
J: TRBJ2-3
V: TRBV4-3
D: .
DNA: TGCGCCAGCAGCCAAGATAGGGGGGGGGAGAGCTTCACAGATACGCAGTATTTT
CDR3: CASSQDRGGESFTDTQYF

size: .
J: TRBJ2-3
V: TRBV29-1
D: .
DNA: TGCAGCACGGGGGACACAGATACGCAGTATTTT
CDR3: CSTGDTDTQYF

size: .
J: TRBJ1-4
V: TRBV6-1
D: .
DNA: TGTGCCAGCAGTGACCATGGGTGGGGGGGAACTAATGAAAAACTGTTTTTT
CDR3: CASSDHGWGGTNEKLFF

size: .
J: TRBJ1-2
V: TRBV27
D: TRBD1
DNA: TGTGCCTTCAGGGAGCCGACAGGGTTGGATGGCTACACCTTC
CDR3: CAFREPTGLDGYTF

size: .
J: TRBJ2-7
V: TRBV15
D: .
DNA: TGTGCCACCAGCAGGGGACAAACCTACGAGCAGTACTTC
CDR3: CATSRGQTYEQYF

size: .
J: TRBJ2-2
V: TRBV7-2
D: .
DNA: TGTGCCAGCAGCCCACAAAACACCGGGGAGCTGTTTTTT
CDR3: CASSPQNTGELFF

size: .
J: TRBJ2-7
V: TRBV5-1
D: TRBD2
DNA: TGCGCCAGCAGCGGGGGACTAGCGGGGGCCGAGCAGTACTTC
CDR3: CASSGGLAGAEQYF